These 23 T cell receptor beta chains share one sample of origin, sequenced in a study of T-cell reconstitution after alpha-beta-depleted transplantation in children. The library targeted TCRbeta and was prepared with unique molecular identifiers. Each CDR3 protein gets one entry after TCRdb re-called the PCR reads with MiXCR. The sample consists of roughly 500,000 distinct CDR3 sequences, about 12% of them appearing once. The source was PBMCs from the stem cell graft donor, collected from the stem cell graft. The origin of the receptors is a human donor who donated a stem cell graft to a child with combined immunodeficiency.

V and J are TRBV20-1 and TRBJ2-2, with D possibly matching TRBD1 (5 bases). V lost 5 bases to trimming and J lost 1 base, with 8 bases between them. Germline V CDR1 and CDR2: DFQATT, SNEGSKA (reference sequence). The CDR3 totals 13 residues. DNA of the CDR3: TGCAGTGCTCAAAGGGGGAACACCGGGGAGCTGTTTTTT. This sequence encodes CSAQRGNTGELFF.

The chain uses TRBV15 and TRBJ1-4; D gene uncertain. Germline assignment: CDR1 LNHNV and CDR2 YYDKDF (reference sequence). Deletions cut 2 bases from V and 8 bases from J, with 12 bases between. The CDR3 has 14 residues. The CDR3 DNA sequence: TGTGCCACCAGCAGAAGGATCGTGAACGAAAAACTGTTTTTT. Translating it yields CATSRRIVNEKLFF.

This clonotype was picked up a small number of times. The rearrangement links TRBV7-4 to TRBJ2-5, with D tentatively TRBD2 (6 bases). This CDR3 has 14 amino acids. The V gene's germline CDR1 is SGHVT and CDR2 SQSDAQ. V was pared by 3 bases and J by 2 bases, with 10 bases between. The CDR3 region has the DNA TGTGCCAGCAGCTTCCCGGGGACTCAAGAGACCCAGTACTTC. Translated: CASSFPGTQETQYF.

This clonotype has just a few counts. The chain links TRBV5-1 to TRBJ2-3, with 10 bases lining up with TRBD1. The junction had 5 bases not matched to a gene; V was cut back by 4 bases and J by 3 bases. This CDR3 has 15 residues. Germline CDR1 SGHRS, CDR2 YFSETQ. The CDR3 spells CASSLDRGGTDTQYF. In DNA form, the CDR3 reads TGCGCCAGCAGCCTGGACAGGGGGGGAACAGATACGCAGTATTTT.

The chain carries TRBV20-1 and TRBJ2-1; 8 bases map to TRBD2. The length of the CDR3 is 14 residues. Germline V gives CDR1 DFQATT, CDR2 SNEGSKA (reference sequence). The junction had 3 bases not matched to a gene; V was cut back by 5 bases and J by 0 bases. The CDR3: CSAGGTSSYNEQFF. The CDR3 nucleotides are TGCAGTGCTGGCGGGACTAGCTCCTACAATGAGCAGTTCTTC.

The rearrangement links TRBV7-8 to TRBJ2-1, with 12 bases lining up with TRBD2. V shed 1 base, J shed 9 bases, and the junction held 7 bases outside the gene matches. Germline V lookup: CDR1 SGHVS, CDR2 FQNEAQ. The CDR3 extends over 16 amino acids. CDR3 protein: CASSLVGLAGGIEQFF. For the CDR3, the DNA is TGTGCCAGCAGCTTAGTTGGGCTAGCGGGAGGGATTGAGCAGTTCTTC.

On this clonotype itself: One end of the junction is discordant with germline, which a read error may explain. The chain employs TRBV7-3 and TRBJ2-7; tentatively, D is TRBD1 (6 bases). In germline, CDR1 is SGHTA, CDR2 FQGTGA. This CDR3 is 18 amino acids long. CDR3 in amino acids: CACSLMGGTIGGSYEQYF. As DNA, the CDR3 is TGTGCCTGCAGCTTAATGGGTGGGACAATAGGCGGGTCCTACGAGCAGTACTTC.

The chain uses TRBV29-1 and TRBJ2-7; D remains ambiguous. The CDR3 has 11 amino acids. Germline V gene sequence: CDR1 SQVTM, CDR2 ANQGSEA. Trimming took off 5 bases at V and 2 bases at J, with 7 bases between the two ends. The CDR3 spells CSVTYAYEQYF. In nucleotides, the CDR3 is TGCAGCGTTACCTACGCCTACGAGCAGTACTTC.

This clonotype was observed once. The J gene is TRBJ2-5, the V gene TRBV20-1, with D possibly being TRBD2 (6 bases). V was shortened by 6 bases and J by 5 bases, with 22 bases between the two germline ends. Germline-derived CDR1 and CDR2 are DFQATT and SNEGSKA (reference sequence). This CDR3 comprises 15 residues. The CDR3 DNA follows: TGCAGTGCCACGGGCTCTAGCGTACGGGTGGAGACCCAGTACTTC. This sequence encodes CSATGSSVRVETQYF.

The chain is built from TRBV6-2 or TRBV6-3 and TRBJ2-1; D tentatively fits TRBD1 or TRBD2 (5 bases each). Germline CDR1 is MNHEY and CDR2 is SVGEGT. CDR3 length: 16 residues. The germline V and J ends were trimmed by 2 bases and 0 bases, with 11 bases remaining between them. CDR3 in amino acids: CASSYRDGSSYNEQFF. CDR3 DNA: TGTGCCAGCAGTTACCGGGACGGAAGCTCCTACAATGAGCAGTTCTTC.

This clonotype was found a few times. This chain joins TRBV7-2 and TRBJ2-1; D is possibly TRBD1 (6 bases). Deletions cut 0 bases from V and 5 bases from J, with 14 bases between. This CDR3 comprises 16 residues. Germline V gives CDR1 SGHTA, CDR2 FQGNSA. For the CDR3, the DNA is TGTGCCAGCAGCTTAGCCCGACAGGCACTTAACAATGAGCAGTTCTTC. Protein product: CASSLARQALNNEQFF.

This chain joins TRBV24-1 and TRBJ2-2; D is perhaps TRBD1 (6 bases). CDR1 and CDR2 (germline): KGHDR, SFDVKD. The V gene lost 5 bases and the J gene lost 4 bases, with 13 bases spanning the gap. This CDR3 region has 15 residues. CDR3 protein: CATSAATGPTGELFF. The CDR3 DNA reads as TGTGCCACCAGTGCGGCGACAGGACCCACCGGGGAGCTGTTTTTT.

This clonotype was observed many times. The chain links TRBV12-3 or TRBV12-4 to TRBJ2-1; 8 bases align to TRBD2. This CDR3 is built from 11 residues. V trimming: 7 bases; J trimming: 10 bases; junction bases outside the gene matches: 3. CDR3 DNA sequence: TGTGCCAGCACCATAGCGGGGGAGCAGTTCTTC. Translating gives CASTIAGEQFF.

V is TRBV25-1 and J is TRBJ2-3; D is ambiguous. This CDR3 comprises 14 residues. Trimming took off 4 bases at V and 3 bases at J, with 11 bases between the two ends. Germline lookup yields CDR1 MGHDK and CDR2 SYGVNS. The CDR3 reads CASSVSKVTDTQYF. Written as DNA, the CDR3 is TGTGCCAGCAGTGTCAGCAAGGTTACAGATACGCAGTATTTT.

This clonotype has ten or more counts. DNA for the CDR3: TGTGCCAGTCGAGGCCTCGAGGAGACCCAGTACTTC. Its protein product is CASRGLEETQYF. The chain carries TRBV12-3 or TRBV12-4 and TRBJ2-5; D gene uncertain. Trimming pared 9 bases from V and 5 bases from J, leaving 13 bases between. The CDR3 is 12 residues long.

This clonotype showed up many times. The chain combines TRBV20-1 with TRBJ2-7; TRBD2 might be the D (6 bases). CDR3 size: 13 residues. V lost 4 bases to trimming and J lost 0 bases, with 10 bases between them. CDR1 is DFQATT and CDR2 is SNEGSKA in the germline V gene (reference sequence). CDR3 nucleotide sequence: TGCAGTGCTATATCCGGGAGCTCCTACGAGCAGTACTTC. Residues: CSAISGSSYEQYF.

Ten or more counts support this clonotype. This chain links TRBV5-1 with TRBJ2-3; no clear D gene. This CDR3 region has 16 residues. V shed 0 bases and J shed 2 bases, with 13 bases lying between them. Germline V gives CDR1 SGHRS, CDR2 YFSETQ. CDR3: CASSLEGRASTDTQYF. In nucleotides, the CDR3 is TGCGCCAGCAGCTTGGAAGGTCGGGCGTCCACAGATACGCAGTATTTT.

CDR3 loop: CASRYEWPGGGEQYF. DNA of the CDR3: TGCGCCAGCCGCTACGAATGGCCAGGGGGAGGCGAGCAGTACTTC. V and J are TRBV5-1 and TRBJ2-7, with a tentative D call TRBD1 (7 bases). Trimming removed 7 bases at V and 6 bases at J, with 23 bases between. Germline CDR1 reads SGHRS; CDR2 reads YFSETQ. The CDR3 extends over 15 amino acids.

The chain uses TRBV2 and TRBJ1-4, with D perhaps TRBD1 (5 bases). V lost 3 bases and J 5 bases, leaving 13 bases between the germline ends. Germline V gene sequence: CDR1 SNHLY, CDR2 FYNNEI. The CDR3 covers 15 residues. The CDR3 region is CASSDLGGENEKLFF. For the CDR3, the DNA is TGTGCCAGCAGTGATTTAGGAGGGGAGAATGAAAAACTGTTTTTT.

J is TRBJ2-5 and V is TRBV12-3 or TRBV12-4; D may be TRBD1 or TRBD2 (5 bases each). The CDR3 length is 19 residues. Trimming cost V 3 bases and J 2 bases, with 25 bases left between them. The CDR3 sequence: CASSFFPQGRSIRQETQYF. The CDR3 coding sequence is TGTGCCAGCAGTTTTTTCCCCCAGGGACGGTCAATTAGGCAAGAGACCCAGTACTTC.

The chain has TRBV12-3 or TRBV12-4 and TRBJ1-5; TRBD1 is a possible D gene (6 bases). CDR3 length equals 15 residues. Trimming pared 5 bases from V and 0 bases from J, leaving 11 bases between. The CDR3 reads CASSRRTDSNQPQHF. The CDR3 nucleotides read TGTGCCAGCAGTCGACGGACAGATAGCAATCAGCCCCAGCATTTT.

This clonotype has at least ten counts. The chain joins TRBV20-1 to TRBJ2-7; the match to TRBD2 covers 7 bases. Per the germline V gene, CDR1 is DFQATT and CDR2 is SNEGSKA (reference sequence). V was clipped by 5 bases and J by 2 bases; unmatched bases: 6. CDR3 length: 13 amino acids. This CDR3 reads CSAHSGSAYEQYF. The CDR3 nucleotides read TGCAGTGCTCATAGCGGGTCTGCCTACGAGCAGTACTTC.

The chain uses TRBV6-5 and TRBJ2-3; D uncertain. The CDR3 length is 14 residues. CDR1 is MNHEY and CDR2 is SVGAGI in the germline V gene. The V end lost 2 bases, the J end lost 2 bases, and 8 bases lay between the germline ends. The CDR3 sequence is CASSYDKVTDTQYF. The CDR3, as DNA: TGTGCCAGCAGTTACGATAAAGTCACAGATACGCAGTATTTT.